The clone carrying this TCR beta chain was seen more than once but under ten times. Its antigen is undetermined. The V and J ends lost 2 bases and 5 bases respectively, with 9 bases between them. The CDR3 is made up of 13 amino acids. Germline values: CDR1 LGHNA, CDR2 YSLEER. From the reads, TCRdb called clonotypes with MiXCR, one entry per CDR3 protein. This table has around 530,000 distinct CDR3 sequences, around 27% appearing once. The source of the sample is a study of T cell repertoires in cytomegalovirus infection. Study information: TCR beta signatures that were public indicated CMV infection and matching HLA type. Study observations and caveats: The cumulative frequency of public TCR beta families identified carriers of CMV plus the relevant HLA. Within the response measured ex vivo, HLA-C-restricted CMV-specific TCR beta clonotypes were dominant.

Sequenced: PBMCs. This rearrangement joins TRBV4-3 to TRBJ2-5, with D unresolved. The receptor was derived from a human donor in good health (CMV status not recorded). Some clones in this sample may be carry-over from other donors' samples. The CDR3 DNA is TGCGCCAGCAGCCAATCCATCGGGGAGACCCAGTACTTC. It specifies CASSQSIGETQYF.